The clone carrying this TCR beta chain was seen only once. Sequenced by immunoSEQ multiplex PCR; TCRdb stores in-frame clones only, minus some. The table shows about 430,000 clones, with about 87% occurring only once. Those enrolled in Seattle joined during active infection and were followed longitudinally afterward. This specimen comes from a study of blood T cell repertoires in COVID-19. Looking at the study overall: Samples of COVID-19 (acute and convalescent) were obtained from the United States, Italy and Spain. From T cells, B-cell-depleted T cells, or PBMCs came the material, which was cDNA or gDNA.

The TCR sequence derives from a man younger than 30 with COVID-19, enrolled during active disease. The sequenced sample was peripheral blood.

The CDR3 DNA is TGTGCCAGCAGCCAAGAGTCGCAGTCTACGCAGTATTTT. Translated: CASSQESQSTQYF. V and J are TRBV3-1 (or the pseudogene TRBV3-2) and TRBJ2-3; D is ambiguous. The germline CDR1 and CDR2 sequences are LGHDT and YNNKEL (reference sequence). V lost 0 bases to trimming and J lost 8 bases, with 9 bases between them. The CDR3 sequence is 13 residues long.